This TCR beta chain was sequenced during a study of T-cell reconstitution after alpha-beta-depleted transplantation in children. Germline CDR1 reads SGHTA; CDR2 reads FQGNSA. V was pared by 0 bases and J by 1 base, with 12 bases between. This CDR3 comprises 16 residues. Unique molecular identifiers were incorporated when the TCRbeta library was constructed. TCRdb processed the PCR reads anew with MiXCR; each CDR3 protein has one entry. This table has some 600,000 distinct CDR3 sequences, around 17% appearing once. The origin of this receptor is a human donor who donated a stem cell graft to a child with acute myeloid leukemia. The chain recombines TRBV7-2 with TRBJ1-1, with D hard to call. Specimen: PBMCs from the stem cell graft donor, collected from the stem cell graft. The CDR3 sequence: CASSLAQAVGNTEAFF. CDR3 DNA: TGTGCCAGCAGCTTAGCGCAAGCAGTGGGGAACACTGAAGCTTTCTTT.